A selection of T cell receptor beta chains follows, all from one sample in a study of shared clonotypes between healthy human individuals. Generated by immunoSEQ multiplex PCR, the TCRdb table keeps only in-frame clones and is missing some. Of 2 million to 2.5 million clones listed, 85% to 95% were seen once; the top ten hold around 0.4%. The specimen was naive CD4+ T cells from PBMCs. Every receptor here comes from a man between 18 and 35 years old in good health. Some clones in this sample may be carry-over from other donors' samples. Both conserved end residues are part of each CDR3.

>TRBJ2-7|TRBV15
CATSIYRDRGSEEQYF
>TRBJ2-5|TRBV7-7
CASSLFGAGETQYF
>TRBJ1-1|TRBV18
CASSPWGSLNTEAFF
>TRBJ2-2|TRBV5-8
CASSFKTPRATGELFF
>TRBJ2-7|TRBV20-1
CSAERTWEQYF
>TRBJ1-1|TRBV7-6
CASSPTGGVGYMNTEAFF
>TRBJ1-4|TRBV25-1
CASSELGKLFF
>TRBJ2-1|TRBV7-7
CASSLGGGRGYNEQFF
>TRBJ1-1|TRBV6-5
CASTTDGANTEAFF
>TRBJ2-2|TRBV28
CASNPTSGPGINTGELFF
>TRBJ2-3|TRBV27
CASRGSSTDTQYF
>TRBJ1-2|TRBV5-1
CASSPGAGQGNYGYTF
>TRBJ1-2|TRBV14
CASSQGRHGYTF
>TRBJ2-1|TRBV5-1
CASSHEASSGPNEQFF
>TRBJ1-1|TRBV12-5
CASGLIGTAEAFF
>TRBJ2-5|TRBV20-1
CRADTKAQYF
>TRBJ2-3|TRBV18
CASSRLAGGADTQYF
>TRBJ2-5|TRBV18
CASSPIAGTQETQYF
>TRBJ2-1|TRBV18
CASSQNSGSTYNEQFF
>TRBJ2-1|TRBV19
CASQTSGAHNEQFF
>TRBJ1-1|TRBV6-6
CASGYGTGRFTEAFF
>TRBJ2-3|TRBV6-6
CASSYPGSSTDTQYF
>TRBJ2-1|TRBV6-5
CASSNSWTAAYNEQFF
>TRBJ2-3|TRBV6-5
CASAAGGDTQYF
>TRBJ1-2|TRBV4-3
CASSQAGVYGYTF
>TRBJ2-7|TRBV6-5
CASSYHPFGGAGEQYF
>TRBJ1-4|TRBV4-1
CASSQEGQGMKRGGKLFF
>TRBJ2-6|TRBV27
CASSRDRDSGANVLTF
>TRBJ2-7|TRBV28
CASSQQTSGRPYEQYF
>TRBJ2-3|TRBV7-3
CASSSTRGDTQYF
>TRBJ2-3|TRBV12-5
CASGSWDPGVGDTQYF
>TRBJ1-1|TRBV19
CASSITGTGRFTEAFF
>TRBJ2-1|TRBV9
CASSVAGRGIDTDEQFF
>TRBJ2-1|TRBV5-1
CASSSYGTGPLYNEQFF
>TRBJ2-3|TRBV5-1
CASSDPSGSTDTQYF
>TRBJ2-5|TRBV5-1
CASSLEDIVQETQYF
>TRBJ1-2|TRBV6-1
CASSVRQTYGYTF
>TRBJ1-2|TRBV7-2
CASSFRRGNGYTF
>TRBJ2-3|TRBV18
CASSPEVGSTDTQYF
>TRBJ1-1|TRBV6-5
CASRRSMNTEAFF
>TRBJ2-1|TRBV15
CATSRDRAQHEQFF
>TRBJ1-1|TRBV5-1
CASSGMRGQLSFQNTEAFF
>TRBJ1-5|TRBV6-1
CASSVSGRPSNQPQHF
>TRBJ2-2|TRBV9
CASSLGLAGELFF
>TRBJ1-1|TRBV6-6
CASSYSSRGEAAFF
>TRBJ2-1|TRBV28
CASTPAGQGANEQFF
>TRBJ1-4|TRBV30
CAWTMRGYINEKLFF
>TRBJ2-7|TRBV5-6
CASSLILAGHGGEQYF
>TRBJ2-2|TRBV5-1
CASSLAPATGELFF
>TRBJ2-3|TRBV9
CASSVRGGGDTQYF
>TRBJ1-5|TRBV7-2
CASSFTGGGYSNQPQHF
>TRBJ2-7|TRBV6-6
CASSYSGEVSSYEQYF
>TRBJ1-2|TRBV5-1
CASSYSFLEDYGYTF
>TRBJ2-1|TRBV6-6
CASINTAGVRDNEQFF
>TRBJ2-3|TRBV25-1
CASRDRFTDTQYF